Listed here are 9 T cell receptor beta chains from one sample, sequenced in a study of blood T cell repertoires in COVID-19. Some clones are missing from TCRdb's copy, which holds only in-frame ones; the method was immunoSEQ multiplex PCR. The data contain 95,000 to 120,000 clones, about four fifths of them singletons. The sequenced material came from peripheral blood. These receptor sequences come from a woman between 40 and 55 years old with acute or convalescent COVID-19.

V is TRBV7-8 and J is TRBJ1-1; 11 bases agree with TRBD1. The V gene's germline CDR1 is SGHVS and CDR2 FQNEAQ. With 5 bases clipped from V and 0 bases from J, the junction kept 17 bases outside the gene matches. CDR3 length equals 20 residues. The CDR3: CASSPRIRTGGSVVNTEAFF. The CDR3 DNA sequence: TGTGCCAGCAGCCCACGAATACGGACAGGGGGCTCCGTCGTGAACACTGAAGCTTTCTTT.

The chain employs TRBV11-2 and TRBJ2-1; 8 bases agree with TRBD2. The CDR3 has 17 residues. V dropped 1 base and J dropped 2; count of bases not matched to a gene: 7. The germline V gene encodes CDR1 SGHAT and CDR2 FQNNGV. Written as DNA, the CDR3 is TGTGCCAGCAGCTTAGCAGAGGGACTAGGGACCTACAATGAGCAGTTCTTC. As protein: CASSLAEGLGTYNEQFF.

This clone was detected only a few times. The chain couples TRBV30 to TRBJ2-7; 12 bases align to TRBD1. The V segment lost 8 bases and the J segment 0 bases; nucleotides outside the gene matches: 5. This CDR3 region has 14 residues. Per the germline V gene, CDR1 is GTSNPN and CDR2 is SVGIG (reference sequence). CDR3 bases: TGTGCCGGGACAGGGGGCCCTAGCTCCTACGAGCAGTACTTC. It encodes CAGTGGPSSYEQYF.

V and J are TRBV6-5 and TRBJ1-1, with 7 bases aligning to TRBD1. After removal of 6 bases from V and 1 base from J, the junction contained 5 bases not matched to a gene. The CDR3 spans 14 residues. The germline V gene has CDR1 MNHEY and CDR2 SVGAGI. The CDR3 spells CASRQGQSNTEAFF. The DNA of the CDR3 is TGTGCCAGCAGGCAGGGACAGTCGAACACTGAAGCTTTCTTT.

The V call is TRBV7-2, the J call TRBJ2-7; D ambiguous. V lost 8 bases and J lost 6, with 8 bases in between. The CDR3 is made up of 10 amino acids. CDR1 SGHTA and CDR2 FQGNSA come from the germline V gene. The CDR3: CASGPLEQYF. Here the CDR3 DNA reads TGTGCCAGCGGGCCCCTCGAGCAGTACTTC. The full variable domain, with the rest looked up from reference TRBV7-2 and TRBJ2-7, is GAGVSQSPSNKVTEKGKDVELRCDPISGHTALYWYRQSLGQGLEFLIYFQGNSAPDKSGLPSDRFSAERTGGSVSTLTIQRTQQEDSAVYLCASGPLEQYFGPGTRLTVT.

The rearrangement links TRBV5-1 to TRBJ2-1; D not certain. This CDR3 spans 14 amino acids. V dropped 0 bases and J dropped 7 bases, with 11 bases sitting between them. Germline CDR1 and CDR2: SGHRS and YFSETQ. The CDR3 loop is CASSLAGPWNEQFF. The CDR3 DNA is TGCGCCAGCAGCTTGGCCGGTCCTTGGAATGAGCAGTTCTTC.

This chain joins TRBV7-9 and TRBJ2-1, with 7 bases matching TRBD1. The trim removed 5 bases at V and 5 bases at J, leaving 9 bases unmatched. This CDR3 comprises 15 residues. In germline, CDR1 is SEHNR, CDR2 FQNEAQ (reference sequence). CDR3 protein: CASSPRTGRHNEQFF. CDR3 nucleotide sequence: TGTGCCAGCAGCCCCCGGACAGGTCGACACAATGAGCAGTTCTTC.

The rearrangement joins TRBV7-9 to TRBJ1-1, with D perhaps matching TRBD1 (5 bases). This CDR3 spans 16 amino acids. V was cut by 7 bases and J by 3 bases, with 21 bases left in between. Looked up from germline, CDR1 is SEHNR and CDR2 is FQNEAQ (reference sequence). The CDR3 DNA reads as TGTGCCAGCAATTTCTTGGCCGGGACTGGGGACACTGAAGCTTTCTTT. It specifies CASNFLAGTGDTEAFF.

The chain recombines TRBV9 with TRBJ1-5; unclear D gene. V was shortened by 4 bases and J by 7 bases, with 15 bases between the two germline ends. CDR3 length equals 14 residues. CDR1 and CDR2 (germline): SGDLS, YYNGEE. The CDR3 nucleotides are TGTGCCAGCAGCTTCGACACCGGCAGCCAGCCCCAGCATTTT. This sequence encodes CASSFDTGSQPQHF.